This entry is about one T cell receptor beta chain. Its antigen is currently unknown. TCRdb keeps only in-frame clones here, not all; method: immunoSEQ multiplex PCR. The sample contains 200,000 to 300,000 clones, approximately 93% of which appear only once. CDR3 length: 13 residues. V lost 1 base, J lost 9 bases, and 10 bases lay in between. This specimen belongs to a study of T cell responses to AZD1222 COVID-19 vaccine. Study-level results: Unmutated variant regions are reportedly targeted by nearly half of spike-specific TCRs. Two doses of AZD1222 preceded a rise in Spike-specific TCR breadth and depth. Seropositive AZD1222 recipients at baseline numbered only 5 to 7.

The chain is built from TRBV12-3 or TRBV12-4 and TRBJ1-3, with D uncertain. The material sequenced was peripheral blood, taken on day 0 of AZD1222 vaccination. This receptor was obtained from an adult in good health. The CDR3 is CASSLVVAVTIYF. The CDR3 DNA follows: TGTGCCAGCAGTTTAGTAGTCGCAGTCACCATATATTTT.